Presented here are 9 T cell receptor beta chains from one specimen sequenced in a study of blood T cell repertoires in COVID-19. Assay used: immunoSEQ multiplex PCR; TCRdb lists only in-frame clones, some missing. The repertoire includes about 34,000 clones, about 88% of them detected once, and over 10% sits in the top ten. Sequencing was done on a sample of peripheral blood. These receptors came from a man aged 70 or older with active COVID-19.

V is TRBV5-1 and J is TRBJ2-1; 10 bases line up with TRBD2. CDR1 is SGHRS, CDR2 YFSETQ, per germline. There are 15 residues in the CDR3. The junction had 3 bases not matched to a gene; V was cut back by 4 bases and J by 2 bases. The CDR3 loop reads CASSPGTSAYNEQFF. Written as DNA, the CDR3 is TGCGCCAGCAGCCCCGGGACTAGCGCCTACAATGAGCAGTTCTTC.

This chain joins TRBV5-6 and TRBJ2-2, with 7 bases fitting TRBD1. This CDR3 comprises 15 residues. V lost 3 bases to trimming and J lost 3 bases; unmatched junction nucleotides: 5. The germline V gene encodes CDR1 SGHDT and CDR2 YYEEEE. The CDR3 coding sequence is TGTGCCAGCAGCTCGGACAGGTCAGACACCGGGGAGCTGTTTTTT. It yields the protein CASSSDRSDTGELFF.

The chain joins TRBV5-1 to TRBJ2-3; 12 positions agree with TRBD1. The CDR3 has 16 residues. V lost 4 bases, J lost 3 bases, and 6 bases stayed unmatched. Germline V lookup: CDR1 SGHRS, CDR2 YFSETQ. The CDR3 is CASSTGQGAKTDTQYF. The DNA of the CDR3 is TGCGCCAGCAGCACGGGACAGGGGGCTAAAACAGATACGCAGTATTTT.

The V gene is TRBV6-5, the J gene TRBJ1-4; the D is unclear. CDR1 and CDR2 (germline): MNHEY, SVGAGI. Trimming took 8 bases from V and 11 from J, leaving 21 bases between them. The CDR3 contains 14 residues. The CDR3 bases are TGTGCCAGCTTTTGGAATCCTGGCGGAGGGAAACTGTTTTTT. Translating it yields CASFWNPGGGKLFF.

In this sample, this clone turned up a few times. The V gene is TRBV11-2, the J gene TRBJ1-1; tentative D call: TRBD1 (6 bases). The germline V and J ends were trimmed by 5 bases and 1 base, with 8 bases remaining between them. The CDR3 is made up of 13 amino acids. CDR1 is SGHAT and CDR2 is FQNNGV in the germline V gene. The CDR3 loop is CASSQQGNTEAFF. CDR3 sequence (DNA): TGTGCCAGCAGCCAACAGGGGAACACTGAAGCTTTCTTT.

This clone appeared a single time. J is TRBJ1-2 and V is TRBV6-2 or TRBV6-3; TRBD1 might be the D (5 bases). The CDR3 extends over 13 amino acids. CDR1 is MNHEY and CDR2 is SVGEGT in the germline V gene. With 5 bases removed from V and 4 bases from J, the gap between germline ends came to 11 bases. This CDR3 reads CASSRIDSYGYTF. The CDR3 DNA reads TGTGCCAGCAGTAGAATAGACAGCTATGGCTACACCTTC.

This clone occurred a few times. This sequence joins TRBV19 and TRBJ1-5, with D possibly being TRBD1 (5 bases). V was clipped by 3 bases and J by 5 bases, with 8 bases between them. CDR1 LNHDA and CDR2 SQIVND come from the germline V gene (reference sequence). The CDR3 has 13 amino acids. The CDR3 sequence: CASSIREYQPQHF. For the CDR3, the DNA is TGTGCCAGTAGTATCAGGGAATATCAGCCCCAGCATTTT.

The sample holds one count of this clone. The V call is TRBV5-1, the J call TRBJ1-4; 10 positions match TRBD1. The CDR3 consists of 14 residues. Losses at the gene ends were 4 bases for V and 8 bases for J; bases not matched to a gene: 5. Germline loops: CDR1 SGHRS, CDR2 YFSETQ. The CDR3 is CASSPGQGHEKLFF. The CDR3 nucleotides read TGCGCCAGCAGCCCGGGACAGGGGCACGAAAAACTGTTTTTT.

J is TRBJ1-2 and V is TRBV28; TRBD1 is a possible D gene (5 bases). This CDR3 has 12 residues. Germline V lookup: CDR1 MDHEN, CDR2 SYDVKM. V dropped 7 bases and J dropped 7 bases, with 13 bases sitting between them. The DNA for the CDR3 is TGTGCCAGCACCTCCGGGGGGTTTGGCTACACCTTC. Its protein is CASTSGGFGYTF.